The 11 T cell receptor beta chains below were found in one sample sequenced in a study of T cell responses to AZD1222 COVID-19 vaccine. This table comes from immunoSEQ multiplex PCR, and its TCRdb copy is limited to in-frame clones, with some not included. The repertoire consists of some 150,000 clones, with over 75% occurring once and the leading ten covering approximately 4.5%. The source was peripheral blood, collected 28 days after the second AZD1222 dose. The receptors stem from an adult who received the AZD1222 COVID-19 vaccine.

The V and J genes are TRBV10-3 and TRBJ1-1; D might be TRBD1 (6 bases). The CDR3 is made up of 14 amino acids. Trimming took 1 base from V and 8 from J, leaving 14 bases between them. From germline, CDR1 is ENHRY and CDR2 SYGVKD. CDR3 nucleotides: TGTGCCATCAGTGAGTTGGGGGGCGCCGGGGAAGCTTTCTTT. It codes for CAISELGGAGEAFF.

The chain recombines TRBV13 with TRBJ2-5; possibly TRBD2 for D (6 bases). Trimming stripped 5 bases from V and 0 bases from J, with 13 bases between. CDR1 and CDR2 from the germline V gene are PRHDT and FYEKMQ (reference sequence). This CDR3 is built from 15 residues. The CDR3 DNA reads as TGTGCCAGCAGCCTGCGGGGAGTAAACCAAGAGACCCAGTACTTC. Translating gives CASSLRGVNQETQYF.

The V gene is TRBV15, the J gene TRBJ1-5, with D possibly matching TRBD1 (6 bases). Trimming took off 4 bases at V and 5 bases at J, with 12 bases between the two ends. The CDR3 contains 14 residues. Germline assignment: CDR1 LNHNV and CDR2 YYDKDF (reference sequence). In nucleotides, the CDR3 is TGTGCCACCAGCACGGGGACACCACATCAGCCCCAGCATTTT. This translates into CATSTGTPHQPQHF.

V usage is TRBV21-1 and J usage is TRBJ2-7. TRBV21-1 is described as a pseudogene. The CDR3 runs 17 residues. The CDR3 here is CASSKEKGTPGPYEQYF. For the CDR3, the DNA is TGTGCCAGCAGCAAAGAGAAGGGGACGCCGGGACCCTACGAGCAGTACTTC.

The rearrangement uses TRBV29-1 and TRBJ2-1, with D possibly being TRBD1 (5 bases). The V end lost 5 bases, the J end lost 6 bases, and 20 bases lay between the germline ends. There are 15 residues in the CDR3. CDR1 is SQVTM and CDR2 is ANQGSEA in the germline V gene. The CDR3 protein is CSVLLGAGRANEQFF. The CDR3 DNA reads as TGCAGCGTTCTACTTGGGGCAGGACGTGCCAATGAGCAGTTCTTC.

The chain joins TRBV30 to TRBJ1-5; D gene unclear. The V end was cut by 2 bases, the J end by 2 bases, with 7 bases between. Germline V gives CDR1 GTSNPN, CDR2 SVGIG (reference sequence). This CDR3 spans 13 amino acids. The CDR3 protein is CAWSRSGNQPQHF. In nucleotides, the CDR3 is TGTGCCTGGAGTCGGTCGGGCAATCAGCCCCAGCATTTT.

For the CDR3, the DNA is TGTGCCAGCAGTGGATTCGGCGATAATTCACCCCTCCACTTT. It is translated as CASSGFGDNSPLHF. This chain joins TRBV25-1 and TRBJ1-6; D gene ambiguous. The germline gives CDR1 MGHDK, CDR2 SYGVNS. The germline V and J ends were trimmed by 4 bases and 5 bases, with 9 bases remaining between them. The CDR3 totals 14 residues.

This chain joins TRBV7-2 and TRBJ1-5, with D possibly being TRBD1 (5 bases). Germline V gene sequence: CDR1 SGHTA, CDR2 FQGNSA. Trimming stripped 1 base from V and 7 bases from J, with 11 bases between. CDR3 length: 14 residues. CDR3 protein: CASSLDEGTQPQHF. CDR3 DNA: TGTGCCAGCAGCTTAGATGAAGGGACCCAGCCCCAGCATTTT.

V usage is TRBV9 and J usage is TRBJ1-1; D uncertain. Germline V gene sequence: CDR1 SGDLS, CDR2 YYNGEE. The length of the CDR3 is 13 residues. V was cut by 4 bases and J by 0 bases, with 7 bases left in between. This CDR3 is CASSPTLNTEAFF. Written as DNA, the CDR3 is TGTGCCAGCAGCCCAACCCTGAACACTGAAGCTTTCTTT.

This rearrangement joins TRBV4-3 to TRBJ1-3; no clear D gene. Germline CDR1 reads LGHNA; CDR2 reads YSLEER. Trimming stripped 4 bases from V and 3 bases from J, with 16 bases between. The CDR3 loop spans 16 amino acids. CDR3 amino acids: CASSLDLGGSGNTIYF. The CDR3 bases are TGCGCCAGCAGCCTCGATTTAGGAGGGAGTGGAAACACCATATATTTT.

The rearrangement links TRBV27 to TRBJ2-7, with 7 bases lining up with TRBD1. Trimming took 4 bases from V and 3 from J; bases not matched to a gene: 6. CDR1 and CDR2 (germline): MNHEY, SMNVEV (reference sequence). This CDR3 comprises 14 residues. The CDR3 region is CASSSRDRIYEQYF. The CDR3 bases are TGTGCCAGCAGTTCCCGGGACAGAATCTACGAGCAGTACTTC.